These T cell receptor beta chains were read from a single sample in a study of cytomegalovirus exposure and HLA in healthy donors. Libraries were prepared by immunoSEQ multiplex PCR; TCRdb keeps only in-frame clonotypes and omits some of them. The sample has under 150,000 clones, over 75% seen once; the top ten hold around 2.4%. Sequences were obtained from PBMCs. The receptors come from a male donor in good health and CMV-seronegative. The CDR3 runs from the conserved cysteine through the conserved F or W. A D gene is named only where the DNA matches it firmly. Clone size is given for some rows only: seen once, a few or many times, or a class if the clone is expanded.

cdr3_length,v_call,j_call,d_call,clone_size,cdr3_aa,cdr3_nt
15,TRBV7-6,TRBJ2-3,-,-,CASIKTGRSTDTQYF,TGTGCCAGCATTAAGACAGGACGCAGCACAGATACGCAGTATTTT
13,TRBV10-1,TRBJ1-1,-,-,CASSDRDNTEAFF,TGCGCCAGCAGTGACAGGGATAACACTGAAGCTTTCTTT
12,TRBV7-8,TRBJ2-3,-,-,CASTLYGDTQYF,TGTGCCAGCACCCTTTACGGAGATACGCAGTATTTT
14,TRBV27,TRBJ2-2,-,-,CASSPSGPHRELFF,TGTGCCAGCAGCCCTTCTGGCCCTCATCGGGAGCTGTTTTTT
15,TRBV6-5,TRBJ2-3,TRBD2,-,CASSPGGARGDTQYF,TGTGCCAGCAGCCCCGGGGGGGCGCGTGGAGATACGCAGTATTTT
13,TRBV5-4,TRBJ2-7,-,-,CASSLPSSYEQYF,TGTGCCAGCAGCTTGCCCTCCTCCTACGAGCAGTACTTC
13,TRBV9,TRBJ2-3,TRBD2,-,CASSALAEDTQYF,TGTGCCAGCAGCGCACTAGCGGAAGATACGCAGTATTTT
15,TRBV5-1,TRBJ2-1,-,-,CASSLEQGTYNEQFF,TGCGCCAGCAGCTTGGAGCAGGGCACCTACAATGAGCAGTTCTTC
15,TRBV30,TRBJ2-1,TRBD2,-,CAWSFGTSAYNEQFF,TGTGCCTGGAGTTTTGGGACTAGCGCCTACAATGAGCAGTTCTTC
16,TRBV4-1,TRBJ2-7,TRBD2,-,CASSQGFGLAGIEQYF,TGCGCCAGCAGCCAAGGCTTTGGGCTAGCGGGGATCGAGCAGTACTTC
15,TRBV7-2,TRBJ2-7,TRBD1,-,CASSLPGQGAREQYF,TGTGCCAGCAGCTTACCGGGACAGGGGGCGCGGGAGCAGTACTTC
16,TRBV6-6,TRBJ1-1,-,-,CELELESQHWRTEAFF,TGTGAATTGGAGTTGGAGTCCCAACACTGGAGGACTGAAGCTTTCTTT
11,TRBV4-2,TRBJ1-1,TRBD1,-,CASGPGGEAFF,TGTGCCAGCGGCCCAGGGGGTGAAGCTTTCTTT
15,TRBV7-3,TRBJ2-2,-,-,CASSLEGLASGELFF,TGTGCCAGCAGCTTAGAGGGCCTAGCGTCCGGGGAGCTGTTTTTT
13,TRBV2,TRBJ2-5,-,-,CASLEDSLGTQYF,TGTGCCAGCTTAGAGGACTCACTGGGGACCCAGTACTTC
15,TRBV2,TRBJ2-1,TRBD2,-,CASSVGLAGYNEQFF,TGTGCCAGCAGTGTGGGACTAGCGGGTTACAATGAGCAGTTCTTC
16,TRBV7-9,TRBJ2-7,-,few,CASSKSYMSPSDEQYF,TGTGCCAGCAGCAAGTCGTATATGTCCCCCTCAGACGAGCAGTACTTC
12,TRBV27,TRBJ2-1,-,-,CASSFPGHEQFF,TGTGCCAGCAGTTTCCCCGGTCATGAGCAGTTCTTC
14,TRBV6-5,TRBJ1-1,-,-,CASSSLAGRTEAFF,TGTGCCAGCAGTTCCCTCGCAGGGCGAACTGAAGCTTTCTTT
15,TRBV4-3,TRBJ2-1,TRBD2,-,CASSQELASYNEQFF,TGCGCCAGCAGCCAAGAACTAGCGTCCTACAATGAGCAGTTCTTC
11,TRBV29-1,TRBJ2-7,-,once,CSVQGYYEQYF,TGCAGCGTCCAGGGCTACTACGAGCAGTACTTC
14,TRBV28,TRBJ2-1,-,-,CASRTSGKSNEQFF,TGTGCCAGCCGAACCTCAGGGAAAAGCAATGAGCAGTTCTTC
13,TRBV11-2,TRBJ2-7,-,-,CASSLGAEYEQYF,TGTGCCAGCAGCTTAGGGGCCGAATACGAGCAGTACTTC
12,TRBV7-9,TRBJ2-1,-,-,CASAGSNNEQFF,TGTGCCAGCGCCGGGTCCAACAATGAGCAGTTCTTC
15,TRBV5-1,TRBJ2-1,TRBD1,-,CASSLDGQGRDEQFF,TGCGCCAGCAGCTTGGATGGACAGGGGCGCGATGAGCAGTTCTTC
14,TRBV2,TRBJ2-1,TRBD2,-,CASSSGTSGSQQFF,TGTGCCAGCAGTTCCGGGACTAGCGGGAGCCAGCAGTTCTTC
15,TRBV7-2,TRBJ2-3,-,-,CASSPSGFSTDTQYF,TGTGCCAGCAGCCCATCAGGGTTCTCCACAGATACGCAGTATTTT
14,TRBV30,TRBJ1-2,-,few,CAWSVQGPRGGYTF,TGTGCCTGGAGTGTACAGGGACCCCGGGGTGGCTACACCTTC
16,TRBV21-1,TRBJ2-7,-,-,CASSEEAPPDSYEQYF,TGTGCCAGCAGCGAGGAAGCCCCACCGGATTCCTACGAGCAGTACTTC
17,TRBV9,TRBJ2-1,TRBD2,once,CASSGLTSGSSWVEQFF,TGTGCCAGCAGCGGGTTAACTAGCGGGAGTTCTTGGGTTGAGCAGTTCTTC
15,TRBV19,TRBJ2-2,TRBD1,-,CASKGQGTNTGELFF,TGTGCCAGCAAGGGACAGGGGACGAACACCGGGGAGCTGTTTTTT
13,TRBV14,TRBJ2-7,-,once,CASSRYRGGEQYF,TGTGCCAGCAGCCGATACAGGGGAGGAGAGCAGTACTTC
14,TRBV7-2,TRBJ2-1,-,once,CASSLFRLEGVQFF,TGTGCCAGCAGCTTGTTTCGGTTGGAAGGGGTTCAGTTCTTC
15,TRBV7-9,TRBJ2-3,TRBD2,-,CASSPLAGGTDTQYF,TGTGCCAGCAGCCCGCTAGCGGGAGGAACAGATACGCAGTATTTT
16,TRBV4-3,TRBJ2-7,TRBD2,-,CASSQDRGLATYEQYF,TGCGCCAGCAGCCAAGATAGGGGACTAGCCACCTACGAGCAGTACTTC
16,TRBV7-9,TRBJ1-4,-,-,CASSLDQPLGGEKLFF,TGTGCCAGCAGCTTAGACCAGCCTTTAGGCGGTGAAAAACTGTTTTTT
14,TRBV10-3,TRBJ2-7,-,-,CAISEPTAPYEQYF,TGTGCCATCAGTGAGCCGACAGCTCCCTACGAGCAGTACTTC
13,TRBV6-5,TRBJ2-3,TRBD2,-,CASSYSLAGTQYF,TGTGCCAGCAGTTACTCCCTAGCGGGTACGCAGTATTTT
15,TRBV11-3,TRBJ2-2,TRBD2,-,CASSQRDKTTGELFF,TGTGCCAGCAGCCAGCGGGATAAGACCACCGGGGAGCTGTTTTTT
12,TRBV6-1,TRBJ2-3,-,-,CASSFTTDTQYF,TGTGCCAGCAGTTTTACTACAGATACGCAGTATTTT
11,TRBV7-9,TRBJ2-1,-,once,CASARTNEQFF,TGTGCCTCCGCGCGGACAAATGAGCAGTTCTTC
18,TRBV7-6,TRBJ2-5,TRBD2,-,CASSPKSGTSGSVETQYF,TGTGCCAGCAGCCCGAAATCCGGGACTAGCGGGAGTGTGGAGACCCAGTACTTC
13,TRBV28,TRBJ1-5,-,-,CASRVQGSQPQHF,TGTGCCAGCAGGGTACAGGGTAGTCAGCCCCAGCATTTT
15,TRBV7-2,TRBJ2-7,TRBD1,once,CASSPSPGTGNEQYF,TGTGCCAGCAGCCCCAGTCCCGGGACAGGGAACGAGCAGTACTTC
13,TRBV19,TRBJ2-1,TRBD1,-,CASSKGAGNEQFF,TGTGCCAGTAGCAAGGGGGCGGGCAATGAGCAGTTCTTC
13,TRBV19,TRBJ1-2,-,-,CASRPGEGGGYTF,TGTGCCAGTAGACCAGGGGAAGGCGGCGGCTACACCTTC
13,TRBV2,TRBJ1-5,-,-,CASWGGDSQPQHF,TGTGCCAGCTGGGGAGGGGATAGCCAGCCCCAGCATTTT
15,TRBV2,TRBJ1-4,-,once,CASSDRAGPGEKLFF,TGTGCCAGCAGTGACCGAGCGGGGCCTGGGGAAAAACTGTTTTTT
14,TRBV7-9,TRBJ2-7,-,-,CSSSLQGETYEQYF,TGTTCCAGCAGCTTACAGGGTGAGACCTACGAGCAGTACTTC